These 31 T cell receptor beta chains were sequenced from one sample in a study of T cells in Graves' hyperthyroidism and ophthalmopathy. From RNA transcripts, TCR beta CDR3 regions were amplified. With the HTBI primer set, the TCR CDR3 went through a first round of RT-PCR. TCRdb recomputed calls from the multiplex PCR reads with MiXCR, one row per CDR3 protein. In the table there are a few hundred thousand distinct CDR3 sequences, around 13% of which are singletons. The sequenced sample was blood. All receptors come from a woman aged 25 to 39 with Graves' hyperthyroidism that later progressed to Graves' ophthalmopathy.

This clonotype was detected ten times or more. The V and J genes are TRBV12-3 or TRBV12-4 and TRBJ2-1; 14 bases are a match to TRBD2. V dropped 7 bases and J dropped 8; count of bases not matched to a gene: 4. The CDR3 sequence is 14 residues long. The CDR3 nucleotides read TGTGCCAGCATCGGGACTAGCGGGAGCGATGAGCAGTTCTTC. It codes for CASIGTSGSDEQFF.

The chain couples TRBV28 to TRBJ2-5; 12 bases fit TRBD2. V shed 7 bases and J 5 bases; nucleotides not matched to a gene: 17. CDR3 length: 18 amino acids. The germline V gene has CDR1 MDHEN and CDR2 SYDVKM. The CDR3 spells CASTLPTSGSLSRETQYF. The CDR3 nucleotides are TGTGCCAGCACCCTACCGACTAGCGGGAGTCTATCACGGGAGACCCAGTACTTC.

V and J are TRBV13 and TRBJ1-1; no firm D call. The CDR3 covers 17 residues. The germline gives CDR1 PRHDT, CDR2 FYEKMQ (reference sequence). V was clipped by 5 bases and J by 0 bases, with 19 bases between them. This chain's CDR3 is CASSHGEGITLNTEAFF. The CDR3 DNA reads as TGTGCCAGCAGCCACGGGGAGGGCATCACTTTGAACACTGAAGCTTTCTTT.

The chain has TRBV18 and TRBJ1-4; 8 bases are a match to TRBD1. CDR1 is KGHSH and CDR2 is LQKENI in the germline V gene. This CDR3 is built from 15 residues. V shed 4 bases and J 5 bases; nucleotides not matched to a gene: 6. The CDR3 DNA reads TGTGCCAGCTCACTTGACAGGGGCGCAAATGAAAAACTGTTTTTT. This gives the protein CASSLDRGANEKLFF.

The CDR3 DNA reads TGCAGTGCTAGACCACAGGTGAACACTGAAGCTTTCTTT. Translation gives CSARPQVNTEAFF. This sequence joins TRBV20-1 and TRBJ1-1; D may be TRBD1 (5 bases). Germline V gene lookup returns CDR1 DFQATT and CDR2 SNEGSKA (reference sequence). V was trimmed by 2 bases and J by 0 bases, leaving 7 bases between them. The CDR3 loop spans 13 amino acids.

This clonotype appeared many times. The chain recombines TRBV2 with TRBJ2-1; D possibly corresponds to TRBD2 (6 bases). Germline V gene lookup returns CDR1 SNHLY and CDR2 FYNNEI. Trimming stripped 9 bases from V and 5 bases from J, with 20 bases between. This CDR3 spans 15 amino acids. The CDR3 nucleotides are TGTGCCAGTTCGGGACGGGCTAGCGTGAACAATGAGCAGTTCTTC. Amino acid sequence: CASSGRASVNNEQFF.

This chain uses TRBV19 with TRBJ2-3, with 7 positions matching TRBD2. Germline CDR1 is LNHDA and CDR2 is SQIVND (reference sequence). The CDR3 extends over 19 amino acids. The junction had 14 bases not matched to a gene; V was cut back by 2 bases and J by 0 bases. CDR3 DNA sequence: TGTGCCAGTAGTATATTTACGGCGGGGGTCAGCATAAGCACAGATACGCAGTATTTT. Its translation is CASSIFTAGVSISTDTQYF.

This clonotype was seen repeatedly, ten times or more. This chain links TRBV9 with TRBJ2-1, with D maybe TRBD2 (6 bases). This CDR3 is built from 15 residues. Germline values: CDR1 SGDLS, CDR2 YYNGEE. The V and J ends lost 0 bases and 4 bases respectively, with 11 bases between them. CDR3 DNA: TGTGCCAGCAGCGTAGCGGGAGTCGGGTACAATGAGCAGTTCTTC. It encodes CASSVAGVGYNEQFF.

This clonotype was picked up many times. This chain links TRBV29-1 with TRBJ1-3; D is possibly TRBD1 (6 bases). This CDR3 is 12 amino acids long. Germline V gene data show CDR1 as SQVTM and CDR2 as ANQGSEA. V dropped 8 bases and J dropped 4 bases, with 12 bases sitting between them. CDR3 protein: CSYRDIGNTIYF. Here the CDR3 DNA reads TGCAGCTATCGGGACATCGGAAACACCATATATTTT.

This clonotype was detected ten times or more. V and J are TRBV10-3 and TRBJ1-1; 7 nucleotides match TRBD1. There are 13 residues in the CDR3. V was clipped by 6 bases and J by 6 bases; unmatched bases: 7. CDR1 and CDR2 (germline): ENHRY, SYGVKD. CDR3 protein: CAIRSTGEAEAFF. The DNA for the CDR3 is TGTGCCATCAGGTCCACAGGGGAGGCTGAAGCTTTCTTT.

The chain recombines TRBV3-1 with TRBJ2-6, with D perhaps matching TRBD1 or TRBD2 (6 bases each). Trimming took off 5 bases at V and 8 bases at J, with 19 bases between the two ends. Per the germline V gene, CDR1 is LGHDT and CDR2 is YNNKEL (reference sequence). The CDR3 sequence is 16 residues long. The CDR3 reads CASSFPRRGDPNVLTF. The CDR3 region has the DNA TGTGCCAGCAGCTTCCCGCGGAGGGGGGATCCCAACGTCCTGACTTTC.

This clonotype appeared many times. The chain couples TRBV18 to TRBJ1-1; D is possibly TRBD1 (5 bases). The CDR3 runs 11 residues. In germline, CDR1 is KGHSH, CDR2 LQKENI. With 4 bases removed from V and 7 bases from J, the gap between germline ends came to 7 bases. The CDR3 spells CASSRTFEAFF. Here the CDR3 DNA reads TGTGCCAGCTCACGGACATTTGAAGCTTTCTTT.

The sample holds many counts of this clonotype. This chain links TRBV12-3 or TRBV12-4 with TRBJ2-2; 8 positions agree with TRBD2. V dropped 8 bases and J dropped 1; count of bases not matched to a gene: 6. The CDR3 has 15 amino acids. The DNA of the CDR3 is TGTGCCAGCCTTGAAGCGGGAGTGAACACCGGGGAGCTGTTTTTT. It codes for CASLEAGVNTGELFF.

This clonotype was seen at least ten times. The chain employs TRBV29-1 and TRBJ2-7; TRBD2 aligns across 10 bases. V gave up 4 bases and J gave up 5 bases; unmatched junction bases: 5. This CDR3 comprises 13 residues. Germline CDR1 SQVTM, CDR2 ANQGSEA. The CDR3 protein is CSVVMLAGDEQYF. In DNA form, the CDR3 reads TGCAGCGTTGTTATGCTAGCGGGAGACGAGCAGTACTTC.

This clonotype was detected only a few times. V usage is TRBV19 and J usage is TRBJ1-3; no clear D gene. The CDR3 extends over 14 amino acids. CDR1 and CDR2 (germline): LNHDA, SQIVND (reference sequence). V lost 10 bases and J 5 bases, leaving 18 bases between the germline ends. CDR3 in DNA: TGTGCCACCTCCAAGGAGGCGCGGCGAAACACCATATATTTT. As protein: CATSKEARRNTIYF.

This clonotype was seen at least ten times. The chain employs TRBV20-1 and TRBJ2-1; D is possibly TRBD2 (5 bases). The CDR3 runs 16 residues. The V gene's germline CDR1 is DFQATT and CDR2 SNEGSKA (reference sequence). Trimming cost V 0 bases and J 0 bases, with 12 bases left between them. CDR3 sequence (DNA): TGCAGTGCTAGAGATCGCAGCGGCCCCTCCTACAATGAGCAGTTCTTC. It specifies CSARDRSGPSYNEQFF.

The rearrangement links TRBV5-4 to TRBJ1-2; 9 nucleotides line up with TRBD1. J gave up 6 bases and V 1 base, and 1 base lay outside the gene matches. Germline V lookup: CDR1 SGHNT, CDR2 YYREEE (reference sequence). The CDR3 is made up of 13 amino acids. The DNA for the CDR3 is TGTGCCAGCAGCTTGCGGACAGGGGATGGCTACACCTTC. This gives the protein CASSLRTGDGYTF.

Only a few counts were recorded for this clonotype. This chain connects TRBV6-2 or TRBV6-3 to TRBJ2-7; 7 bases agree with TRBD2. V lost 8 bases and J lost 2; bases outside the gene matches: 9. CDR1 is MNHEY, CDR2 SVGEGT, per germline. The CDR3 consists of 14 residues. The CDR3 reads CASPGGPGPYEQYF. CDR3 bases: TGTGCCAGCCCGGGGGGTCCGGGTCCCTACGAGCAGTACTTC.

This clonotype was counted many times. This chain uses TRBV20-1 with TRBJ2-1; D remains ambiguous. The germline V and J ends were trimmed by 6 bases and 6 bases, with 9 bases remaining between them. The V gene's germline CDR1 is DFQATT and CDR2 SNEGSKA (reference sequence). The CDR3 has 11 amino acids. The CDR3 coding sequence is TGCAGTGCCCGTCTGGGCAATGAGCAGTTCTTC. This gives the protein CSARLGNEQFF.

The sample holds many counts of this clonotype. This rearrangement joins TRBV6-1 to TRBJ1-6; the D is unclear. This CDR3 is built from 15 residues. Trimming took 2 bases from V and 5 from J, leaving 10 bases between them. Germline V gene lookup returns CDR1 MNHNS and CDR2 SASEGT. CDR3 sequence: CASSEWESHNSPLHF. CDR3 in DNA: TGTGCCAGCAGTGAATGGGAGTCCCATAATTCACCCCTCCACTTT.

The chain links TRBV7-2 to TRBJ2-1; D remains ambiguous. This CDR3 is 14 amino acids long. Germline V gene data show CDR1 as SGHTA and CDR2 as FQGNSA. Trimming took off 3 bases at V and 2 bases at J, with 8 bases between the two ends. The CDR3 here is CASSLALAYNEQFF. In DNA, the CDR3 is TGTGCCAGCAGCTTGGCACTGGCCTACAATGAGCAGTTCTTC. The full variable domain, rest sourced from reference TRBV7-2 and TRBJ2-1, is GAGVSQSPSNKVTEKGKDVELRCDPISGHTALYWYRQSLGQGLEFLIYFQGNSAPDKSGLPSDRFSAERTGGSVSTLTIQRTQQEDSAVYLCASSLALAYNEQFFGPGTRLTVL.

A word on this clonotype: This may stem from a read error, because a much larger clone lies one nucleotide away. The chain combines TRBV2 with TRBJ2-7; 7 bases agree with TRBD1. This CDR3 has 13 amino acids. J gave up 6 bases and V 2 bases, and 4 bases lay outside the gene matches. In germline, CDR1 is SNHLY, CDR2 FYNNEI. CDR3 DNA: TGTGCCAGCAGTGAATGGGGACAGTGCGAGCAGTACTTC. Translation gives CASSEWGQCEQYF.

This clonotype was detected only a few times. The rearrangement uses TRBV30 and TRBJ2-7, with 8 positions matching TRBD1. This CDR3 spans 14 amino acids. The junction had 5 bases not matched to a gene; V was cut back by 3 bases and J by 1 base. In germline, CDR1 is GTSNPN, CDR2 SVGIG (reference sequence). DNA for the CDR3: TGTGCCTGGAGCCGCGACAGGGGTTCCTACGAGCAGTACTTC. Protein: CAWSRDRGSYEQYF.

This clonotype was counted many times. The chain uses TRBV2 and TRBJ2-7, with a possible D match to TRBD2 (6 bases). Germline V gene data show CDR1 as SNHLY and CDR2 as FYNNEI. Trimming took off 8 bases at V and 0 bases at J, with 17 bases between the two ends. This CDR3 has 15 amino acids. The CDR3 sequence: CASEAGRYLSYEQYF. In nucleotides, the CDR3 is TGTGCCAGCGAGGCGGGACGTTATCTCTCCTACGAGCAGTACTTC.

This clonotype was seen repeatedly, ten times or more. The chain combines TRBV7-9 with TRBJ1-1; D possibly corresponds to TRBD1 (5 bases). This CDR3 is built from 14 residues. Germline assignment: CDR1 SEHNR and CDR2 FQNEAQ (reference sequence). Deletions cut 4 bases from V and 5 bases from J, with 14 bases between. In DNA form, the CDR3 reads TGTGCCAGCAGCTGGGACCCCCAGGGAACTGAAGCTTTCTTT. Translation gives CASSWDPQGTEAFF.

This clonotype was counted only a few times. V is TRBV27 and J is TRBJ1-3; the D gene is possibly TRBD1 (6 bases). V lost 6 bases to trimming and J lost 0 bases, with 12 bases between them. The CDR3 consists of 15 residues. The germline V gene has CDR1 MNHEY and CDR2 SMNVEV (reference sequence). CDR3 nucleotides: TGTGCCAGCAGCCCGACAGGTAGCTCTGGAAACACCATATATTTT. Its protein product is CASSPTGSSGNTIYF.

This clonotype has ten or more counts. This chain joins TRBV28 and TRBJ1-5, with D hard to call. The V and J ends lost 1 base and 1 base respectively, with 17 bases between them. CDR1 and CDR2 from the germline V gene are MDHEN and SYDVKM. The CDR3 consists of 18 residues. CDR3 sequence reads: CASSLLGLGRSSNQPQHF. The CDR3 DNA reads TGTGCCAGCAGTTTATTAGGTTTGGGCAGATCAAGCAATCAGCCCCAGCATTTT.

Many counts were recorded for this clonotype. The chain employs TRBV29-1 and TRBJ1-1, with a possible D match to TRBD1 (6 bases). V lost 2 bases to trimming and J lost 5 bases, with 9 bases between them. This CDR3 region has 12 residues. CDR1 is SQVTM and CDR2 is ANQGSEA in the germline V gene. CDR3 residues: CSVEWGQTEAFF. The CDR3 region has the DNA TGCAGCGTTGAATGGGGGCAGACTGAAGCTTTCTTT. Looking up the rest from reference TRBV29-1 and TRBJ1-1 gives the full variable domain: SAVISQKPSRDICQRGTSLTIQCQVDSQVTMMFWYRQQPGQSLTLIATANQGSEATYESGFVIDKFPISRPNLTFSTLTVSNMSPEDSSIYLCSVEWGQTEAFFGQGTRLTVV.

This rearrangement joins TRBV27 to TRBJ2-6; D not certain. The CDR3 loop spans 16 amino acids. Germline CDR1 reads MNHEY; CDR2 reads SMNVEV (reference sequence). The ends were cut back, 4 bases at V and 0 bases at J, with 10 bases in the middle. The CDR3 reads CASSSVVSSGANVLTF. CDR3 DNA sequence: TGTGCCAGCAGTTCAGTGGTGAGCTCTGGGGCCAACGTCCTGACTTTC. The full variable domain, its missing parts supplied by reference TRBV27 and TRBJ2-6, is EAQVTQNPRYLITVTGKKLTVTCSQNMNHEYMSWYRQDPGLGLRQIYYSMNVEVTDKGDVPEGYKVSRKEKRNFPLILESPSPNQTSLYFCASSSVVSSGANVLTFGAGSRLTVL.

This clonotype has at least ten counts. One junction end does not reproduce the germline sequence, and a read error may be involved. The chain couples TRBV5-1 to TRBJ2-7; D is undetermined. The CDR3 totals 14 residues. CDR1 SGHRS and CDR2 YFSETQ come from the germline V gene. The CDR3 spells CASSLGQSSYEQYF. As DNA, the CDR3 is TGTGCCAGCAGCTTAGGGCAGAGCTCCTACGAGCAGTACTTC.

This clonotype was counted between two and nine times. The chain joins TRBV7-8 to TRBJ2-1, with 8 bases lining up with TRBD2. Germline V gene lookup returns CDR1 SGHVS and CDR2 FQNEAQ. The CDR3 spans 17 residues. Trimming took 2 bases from V and 6 from J; bases not matched to a gene: 12. The CDR3 here is CASSLIPAGGLINEQFF. For the CDR3, the DNA is TGTGCCAGCAGCTTAATTCCCGCGGGAGGATTGATCAATGAGCAGTTCTTC.